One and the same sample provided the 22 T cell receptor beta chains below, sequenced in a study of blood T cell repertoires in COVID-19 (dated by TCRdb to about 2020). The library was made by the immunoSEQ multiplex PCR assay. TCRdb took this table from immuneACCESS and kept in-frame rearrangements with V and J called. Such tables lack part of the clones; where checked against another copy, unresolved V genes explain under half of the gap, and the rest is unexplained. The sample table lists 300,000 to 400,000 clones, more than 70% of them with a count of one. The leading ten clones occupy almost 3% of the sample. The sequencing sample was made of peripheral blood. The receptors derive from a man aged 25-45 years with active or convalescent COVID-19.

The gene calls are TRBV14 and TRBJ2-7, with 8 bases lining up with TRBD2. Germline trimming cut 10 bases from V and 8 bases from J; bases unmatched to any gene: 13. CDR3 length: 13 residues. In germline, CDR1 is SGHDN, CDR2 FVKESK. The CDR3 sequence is CATTQGSGRQQYF. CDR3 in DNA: TGTGCCACCACACAGGGAAGCGGGAGACAGCAGTACTTC.

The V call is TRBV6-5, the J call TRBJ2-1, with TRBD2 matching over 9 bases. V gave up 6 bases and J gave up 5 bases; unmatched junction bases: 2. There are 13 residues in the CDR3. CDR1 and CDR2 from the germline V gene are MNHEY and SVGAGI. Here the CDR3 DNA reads TGTGCCAGCAGGCCTAGCGGGAACAATGAGCAGTTCTTC. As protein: CASRPSGNNEQFF.

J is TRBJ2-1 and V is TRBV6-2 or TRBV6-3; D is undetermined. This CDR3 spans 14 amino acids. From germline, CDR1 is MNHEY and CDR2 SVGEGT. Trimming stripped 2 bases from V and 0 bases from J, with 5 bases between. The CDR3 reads CASSYDSSYNEQFF. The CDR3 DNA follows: TGTGCCAGCAGTTACGATAGCTCCTACAATGAGCAGTTCTTC.

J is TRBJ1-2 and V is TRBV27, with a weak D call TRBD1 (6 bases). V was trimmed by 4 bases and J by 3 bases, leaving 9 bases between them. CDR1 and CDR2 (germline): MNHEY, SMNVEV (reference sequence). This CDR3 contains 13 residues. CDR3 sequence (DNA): TGTGCCAGCAGTTCGGGGGGCCACTATGGCTACACCTTC. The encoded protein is CASSSGGHYGYTF.

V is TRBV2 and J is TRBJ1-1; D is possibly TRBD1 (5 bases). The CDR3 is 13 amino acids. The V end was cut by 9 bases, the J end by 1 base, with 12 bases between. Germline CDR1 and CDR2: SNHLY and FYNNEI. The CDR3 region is CARPDIKNTEAFF. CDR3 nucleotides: TGTGCCAGGCCGGACATAAAGAACACTGAAGCTTTCTTT.

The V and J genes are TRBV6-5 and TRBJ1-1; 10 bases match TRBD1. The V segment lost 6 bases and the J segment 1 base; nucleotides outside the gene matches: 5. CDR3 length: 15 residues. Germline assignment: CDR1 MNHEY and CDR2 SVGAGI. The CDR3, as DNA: TGTGCCAGCAGCGAGGACAGGGGGGCGAACACTGAAGCTTTCTTT. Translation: CASSEDRGANTEAFF.

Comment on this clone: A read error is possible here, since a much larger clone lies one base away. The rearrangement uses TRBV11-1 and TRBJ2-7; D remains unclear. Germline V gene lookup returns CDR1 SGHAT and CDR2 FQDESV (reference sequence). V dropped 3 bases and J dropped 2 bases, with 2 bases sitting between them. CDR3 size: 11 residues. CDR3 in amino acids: CASSFAYEQYF. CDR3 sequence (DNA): TGTGCCAGCAGCTTCGCCTACGAGCAGTACTTC. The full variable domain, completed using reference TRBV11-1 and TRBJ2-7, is EAEVAQSPRYKITEKSQAVAFWCDPISGHATLYWYRQILGQGPELLVQFQDESVVDDSQLPKDRFSAERLKGVDSTLKIQPAELGDSAMYLCASSFAYEQYFGPGTRLTVT.

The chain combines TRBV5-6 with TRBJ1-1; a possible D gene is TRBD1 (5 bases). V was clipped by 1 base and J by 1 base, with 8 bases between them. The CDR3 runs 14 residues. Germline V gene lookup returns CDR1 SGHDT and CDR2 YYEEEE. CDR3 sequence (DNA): TGTGCCAGCAGCTTGCAGGGCGGGAACACTGAAGCTTTCTTT. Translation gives CASSLQGGNTEAFF.

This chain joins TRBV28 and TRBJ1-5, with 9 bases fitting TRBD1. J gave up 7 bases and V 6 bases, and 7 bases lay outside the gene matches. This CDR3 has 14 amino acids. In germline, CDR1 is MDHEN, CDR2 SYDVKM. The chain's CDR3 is CASSRMTGGQPQHF. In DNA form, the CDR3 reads TGTGCCAGCAGCCGTATGACAGGGGGACAGCCCCAGCATTTT.

CDR3 sequence reads: CASSYSTTGVGYTF. The DNA for the CDR3 is TGTGCCAGCAGTTACTCGACGACAGGGGTTGGCTACACCTTC. This sequence joins TRBV6-5 and TRBJ1-2; 8 bases are a match to TRBD1. CDR1 MNHEY and CDR2 SVGAGI come from the germline V gene. V trimming: 0 bases; J trimming: 7 bases; junction bases outside the gene matches: 4. This CDR3 comprises 14 residues.

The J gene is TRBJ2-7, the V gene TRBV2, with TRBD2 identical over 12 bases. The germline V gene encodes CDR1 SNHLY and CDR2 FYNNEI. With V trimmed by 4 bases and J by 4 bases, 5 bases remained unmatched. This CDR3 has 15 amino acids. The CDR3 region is CASSVTSGGLYEQYF. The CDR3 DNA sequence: TGTGCCAGCAGTGTCACTAGCGGGGGGTTATACGAGCAGTACTTC. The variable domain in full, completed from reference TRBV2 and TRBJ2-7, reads EPEVTQTPSHQVTQMGQEVILRCVPISNHLYFYWYRQILGQKVEFLVSFYNNEISEKSEIFDDQFSVERPDGSNFTLKIRSTKLEDSAMYFCASSVTSGGLYEQYFGPGTRLTVT.

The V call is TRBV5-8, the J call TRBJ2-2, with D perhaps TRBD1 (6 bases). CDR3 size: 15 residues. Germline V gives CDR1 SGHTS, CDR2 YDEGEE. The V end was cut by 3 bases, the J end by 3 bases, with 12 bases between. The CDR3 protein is CASSSRTEHTGELFF. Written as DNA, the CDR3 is TGTGCCAGCAGCTCTAGGACAGAGCACACCGGGGAGCTGTTTTTT.

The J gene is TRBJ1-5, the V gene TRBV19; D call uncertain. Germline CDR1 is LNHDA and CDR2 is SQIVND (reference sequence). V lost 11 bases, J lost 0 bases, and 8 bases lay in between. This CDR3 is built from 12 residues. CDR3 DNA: TGTGCCTCTGGGCATAGCAATCAGCCCCAGCATTTT. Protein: CASGHSNQPQHF.

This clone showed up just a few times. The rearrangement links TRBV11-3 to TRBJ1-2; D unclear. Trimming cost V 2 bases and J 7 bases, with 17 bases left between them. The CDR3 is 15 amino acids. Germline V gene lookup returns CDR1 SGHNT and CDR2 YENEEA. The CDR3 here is CASSLSGEVFGGYTF. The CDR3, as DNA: TGTGCCAGCAGCTTATCCGGGGAGGTGTTCGGTGGCTACACCTTC. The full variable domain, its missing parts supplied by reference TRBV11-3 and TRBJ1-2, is EAGVVQSPRYKIIEKKQPVAFWCNPISGHNTLYWYLQNLGQGPELLIRYENEEAVDDSQLPKDRFSAERLKGVDSTLKIQPAELGDSAVYLCASSLSGEVFGGYTFGSGTRLTVV.

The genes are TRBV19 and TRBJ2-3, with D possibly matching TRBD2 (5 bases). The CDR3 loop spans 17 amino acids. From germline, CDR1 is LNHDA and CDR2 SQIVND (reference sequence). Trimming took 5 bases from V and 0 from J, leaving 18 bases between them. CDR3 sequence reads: CASSSPEGAASTDTQYF. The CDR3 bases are TGTGCCAGTAGTTCACCCGAGGGAGCGGCCAGCACAGATACGCAGTATTTT.

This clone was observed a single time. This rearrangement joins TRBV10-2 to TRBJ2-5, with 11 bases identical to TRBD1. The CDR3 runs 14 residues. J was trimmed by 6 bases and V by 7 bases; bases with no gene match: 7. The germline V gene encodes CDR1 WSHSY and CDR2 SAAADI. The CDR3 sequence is CASTGTGGMQTQYF. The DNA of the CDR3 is TGCGCCAGCACCGGGACAGGGGGGATGCAGACCCAGTACTTC.

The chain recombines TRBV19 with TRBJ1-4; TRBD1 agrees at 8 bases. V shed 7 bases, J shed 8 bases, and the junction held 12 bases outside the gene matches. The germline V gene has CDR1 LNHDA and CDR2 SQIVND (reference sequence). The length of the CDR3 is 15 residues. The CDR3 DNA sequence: TGTGCCAGTACCAGGAAAACAGGGGGGAAAGAAAAACTGTTTTTT. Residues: CASTRKTGGKEKLFF.

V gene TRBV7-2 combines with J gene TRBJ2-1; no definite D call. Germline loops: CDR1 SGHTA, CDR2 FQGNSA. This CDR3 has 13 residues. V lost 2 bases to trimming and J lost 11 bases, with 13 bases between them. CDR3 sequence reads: CASSLTADVQQFF. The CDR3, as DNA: TGTGCCAGCAGCTTAACAGCCGACGTTCAGCAGTTCTTC.

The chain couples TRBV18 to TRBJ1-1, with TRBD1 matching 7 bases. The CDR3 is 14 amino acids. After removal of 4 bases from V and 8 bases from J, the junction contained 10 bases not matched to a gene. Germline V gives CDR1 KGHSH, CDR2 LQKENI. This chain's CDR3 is CASSLQTGTAEAFF. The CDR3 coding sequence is TGTGCCAGCTCACTTCAGACCGGGACAGCAGAAGCTTTCTTT.

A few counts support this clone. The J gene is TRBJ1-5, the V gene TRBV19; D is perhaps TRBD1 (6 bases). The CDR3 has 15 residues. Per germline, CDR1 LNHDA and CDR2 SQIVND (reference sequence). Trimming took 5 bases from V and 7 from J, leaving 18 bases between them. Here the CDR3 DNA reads TGTGCCAGTAGTTCAGGCAGGGGAATTATACAGCCCCAGCATTTT. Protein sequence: CASSSGRGIIQPQHF. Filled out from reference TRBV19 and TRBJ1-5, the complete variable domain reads DGGITQSPKYLFRKEGQNVTLSCEQNLNHDAMYWYRQDPGQGLRLIYYSQIVNDFQKGDIAEGYSVSREKKESFPLTVTSAQKNPTAFYLCASSSGRGIIQPQHFGDGTRLSIL.

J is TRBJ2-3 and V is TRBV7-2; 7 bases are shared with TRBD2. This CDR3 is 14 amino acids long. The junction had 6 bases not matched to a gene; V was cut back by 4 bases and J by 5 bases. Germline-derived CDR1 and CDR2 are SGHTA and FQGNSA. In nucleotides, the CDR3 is TGTGCCAGCAGCTGGGGAGGGGAAGGAGATACGCAGTATTTT. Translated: CASSWGGEGDTQYF.

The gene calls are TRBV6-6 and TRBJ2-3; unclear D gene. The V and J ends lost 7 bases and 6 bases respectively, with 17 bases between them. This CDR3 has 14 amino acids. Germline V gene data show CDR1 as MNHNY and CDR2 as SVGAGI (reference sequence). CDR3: CASTPLEAGDTQYF. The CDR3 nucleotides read TGTGCCAGCACCCCCCTCGAGGCCGGGGATACGCAGTATTTT.